Listed below are T cell receptor beta chains from one sample, sequenced in a study of cytomegalovirus exposure and HLA in healthy donors. Assay used: immunoSEQ multiplex PCR; TCRdb lists only in-frame clones, some missing. The table has some 150,000 clones, approximately 82% seen once. Sequencing was carried out using PBMCs. The receptors derive from a woman in her forties or fifties in good health and CMV-seropositive. Each CDR3 is given with its conserved first and last residue. The D gene is left open where the match is weak. Only some rows state a clone size, as once, few, many or a class for expanded clones.

V gene,J gene,clone size,D gene,CDR3 DNA,CDR3 protein
TRBV11-2,TRBJ1-2,.,.,TGTGCCAGCAGCTTAGAGGACGCTTTAGCGGTCTATGGCTACACCTTC,CASSLEDALAVYGYTF
TRBV9,TRBJ2-3,.,TRBD1,TGTGCCAGCAGCGTAGATCAGGGGGCTACAGATACGCAGTATTTT,CASSVDQGATDTQYF
TRBV30,TRBJ2-3,.,.,TGTGCCTGGAGTGTACGGGATACTCTCACAGATACGCAGTATTTT,CAWSVRDTLTDTQYF
TRBV5-1,TRBJ2-7,.,.,TGCGCCAGCAGCTTAACTACAGGCTACGAGCAGTACTTC,CASSLTTGYEQYF
TRBV7-6,TRBJ2-4,.,.,TGTGCCAGCAGGGACGGAAGCGGCATTCAGTACTTC,CASRDGSGIQYF
TRBV7-8,TRBJ1-1,few,.,TGTGCCAGCAGTACGGGACAAACGAACACTGAAGCTTTCTTT,CASSTGQTNTEAFF
TRBV30,TRBJ1-6,once,.,TGTGCCTGGAGTGTGAGAGGGAATAATTCACCCCTCCACTTT,CAWSVRGNNSPLHF
TRBV6-1,TRBJ2-3,.,.,TGTGCCATCCGGACTGACAGCACAGATACGCAGTATTTT,CAIRTDSTDTQYF
TRBV5-6,TRBJ2-7,.,.,TGTGCCAGCAGCTTGGAACGCGGCGAGCAGTACTTC,CASSLERGEQYF
TRBV5-1,TRBJ2-7,once,.,TGCGCCAGCAGCTTGTACAGCAACTACGAGCAGTACTTC,CASSLYSNYEQYF
TRBV5-4,TRBJ2-4,.,.,TGTGCCAGCAGCCTGGGGTGGAGGGCTAAGGACATTCAGTACTTC,CASSLGWRAKDIQYF
TRBV7-3,TRBJ2-3,.,TRBD1,TGTGCCAGCAGCGACCGACAGGGGGCTGCCACAGATACGCAGTATTTT,CASSDRQGAATDTQYF
TRBV14,TRBJ1-6,.,TRBD1,TGTGCCAGCAACCGAGACAGGGGAAATTCACCCCTCCACTTT,CASNRDRGNSPLHF
TRBV6-6,TRBJ2-7,.,.,TGTGCCAGCAGTTTCGGGCAGGGGGGCTACGAGCAGTACTTC,CASSFGQGGYEQYF
TRBV21-1,TRBJ2-7,.,.,.,CASSTRHQVARGATYEQYF
TRBV19,TRBJ2-7,few,TRBD2,TGTGCCTCCAAGCGGGGATTAAACTACTACGAGCAGTACTTC,CASKRGLNYYEQYF
TRBV7-9,TRBJ1-6,.,.,TGTGCCAGCAGCTTAGGAGAGTCACCCCTCCACTTT,CASSLGESPLHF
TRBV10-3,TRBJ2-2,.,TRBD1,TGTGCCACCGGGGACAGGGTCGGCACCGGGGAGCTGTTTTTT,CATGDRVGTGELFF